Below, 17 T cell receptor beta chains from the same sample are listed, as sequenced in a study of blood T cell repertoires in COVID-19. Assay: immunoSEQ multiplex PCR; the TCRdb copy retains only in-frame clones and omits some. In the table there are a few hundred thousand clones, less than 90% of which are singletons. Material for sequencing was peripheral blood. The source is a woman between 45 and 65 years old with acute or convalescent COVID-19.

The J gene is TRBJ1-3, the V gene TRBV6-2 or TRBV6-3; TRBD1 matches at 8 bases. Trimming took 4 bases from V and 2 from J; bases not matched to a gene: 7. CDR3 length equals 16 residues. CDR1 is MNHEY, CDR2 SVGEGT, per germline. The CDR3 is CASSLVQGATGNTIYF. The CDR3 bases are TGTGCCAGCAGTTTGGTCCAGGGGGCGACTGGAAACACCATATATTTT.

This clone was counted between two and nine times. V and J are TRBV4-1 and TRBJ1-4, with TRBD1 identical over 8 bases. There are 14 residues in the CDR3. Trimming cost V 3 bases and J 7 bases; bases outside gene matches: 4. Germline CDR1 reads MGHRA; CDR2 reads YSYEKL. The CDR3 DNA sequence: TGCGCCAGCAGCCACCCACAGGGGGTTGAAAAACTGTTTTTT. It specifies CASSHPQGVEKLFF.

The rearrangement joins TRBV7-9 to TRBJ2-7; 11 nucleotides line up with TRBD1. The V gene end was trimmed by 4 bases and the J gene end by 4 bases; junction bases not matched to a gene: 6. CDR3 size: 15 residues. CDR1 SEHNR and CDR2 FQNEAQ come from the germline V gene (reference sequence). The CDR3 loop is CASSSRTGGTYEQYF. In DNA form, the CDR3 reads TGTGCCAGCAGCTCGCGGACAGGGGGCACTTACGAGCAGTACTTC.

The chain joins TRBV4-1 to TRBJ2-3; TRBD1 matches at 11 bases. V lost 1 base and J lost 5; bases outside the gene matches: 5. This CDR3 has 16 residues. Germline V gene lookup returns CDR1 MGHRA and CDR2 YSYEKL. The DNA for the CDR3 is TGCGCCAGCAGCCAAGCGGACAGGGGGCTACGAGATACGCAGTATTTT. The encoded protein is CASSQADRGLRDTQYF.

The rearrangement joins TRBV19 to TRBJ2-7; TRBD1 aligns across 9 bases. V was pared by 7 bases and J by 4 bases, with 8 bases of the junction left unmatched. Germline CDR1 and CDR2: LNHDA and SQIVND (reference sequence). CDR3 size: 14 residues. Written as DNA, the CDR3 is TGTGCCAGTACCCCTAGACAGGGGGTGTACGAGCAGTACTTC. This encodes CASTPRQGVYEQYF. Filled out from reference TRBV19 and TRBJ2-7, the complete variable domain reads DGGITQSPKYLFRKEGQNVTLSCEQNLNHDAMYWYRQDPGQGLRLIYYSQIVNDFQKGDIAEGYSVSREKKESFPLTVTSAQKNPTAFYLCASTPRQGVYEQYFGPGTRLTVT.

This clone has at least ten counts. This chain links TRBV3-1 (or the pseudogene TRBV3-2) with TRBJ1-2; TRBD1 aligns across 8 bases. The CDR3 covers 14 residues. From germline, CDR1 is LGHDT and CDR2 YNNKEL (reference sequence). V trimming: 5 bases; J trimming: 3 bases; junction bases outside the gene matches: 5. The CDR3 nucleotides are TGTGCCAGCAGCGAACAGGGGGGGGACTATGGCTACACCTTC. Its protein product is CASSEQGGDYGYTF.

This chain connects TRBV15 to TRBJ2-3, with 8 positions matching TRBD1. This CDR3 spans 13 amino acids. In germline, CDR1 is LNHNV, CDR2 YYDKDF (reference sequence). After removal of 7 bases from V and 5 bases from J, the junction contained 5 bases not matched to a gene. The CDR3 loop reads CATTDRVGDTQYF. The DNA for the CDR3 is TGTGCCACCACGGACAGGGTAGGAGATACGCAGTATTTT.

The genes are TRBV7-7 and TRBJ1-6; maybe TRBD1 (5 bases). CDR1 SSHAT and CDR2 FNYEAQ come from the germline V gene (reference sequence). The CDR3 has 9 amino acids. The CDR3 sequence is CGQGAPLHF. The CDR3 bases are TGTGGTCAGGGCGCACCCCTCCACTTT.

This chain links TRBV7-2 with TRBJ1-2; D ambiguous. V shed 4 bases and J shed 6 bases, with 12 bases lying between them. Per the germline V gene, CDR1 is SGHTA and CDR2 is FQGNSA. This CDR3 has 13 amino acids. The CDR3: CASSSRKGDGYTF. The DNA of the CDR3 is TGTGCCAGCAGCTCCAGAAAGGGAGATGGCTACACCTTC.

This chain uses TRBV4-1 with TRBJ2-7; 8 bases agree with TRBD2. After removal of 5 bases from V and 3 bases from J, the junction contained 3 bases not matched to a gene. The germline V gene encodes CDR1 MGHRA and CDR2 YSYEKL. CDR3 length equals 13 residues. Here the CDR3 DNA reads TGCGCCAGCAGCACCGGGACTAGCTACGAGCAGTACTTC. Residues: CASSTGTSYEQYF.

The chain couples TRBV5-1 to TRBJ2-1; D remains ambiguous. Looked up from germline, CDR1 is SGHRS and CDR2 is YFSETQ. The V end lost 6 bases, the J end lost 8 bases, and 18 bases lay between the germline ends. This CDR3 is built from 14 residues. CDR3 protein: CASISGPPRDEQFF. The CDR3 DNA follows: TGCGCCAGCATCTCGGGTCCACCCCGAGATGAGCAGTTCTTC.

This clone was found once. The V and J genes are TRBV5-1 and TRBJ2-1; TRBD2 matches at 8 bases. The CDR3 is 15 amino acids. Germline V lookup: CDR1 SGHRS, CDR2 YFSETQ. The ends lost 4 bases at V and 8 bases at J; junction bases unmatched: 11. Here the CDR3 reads CASSPKPGLVDEQFF. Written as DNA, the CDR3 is TGCGCCAGCAGCCCCAAACCGGGACTAGTGGATGAGCAGTTCTTC.

CDR3 protein: CASSSSGRMNTEAFF. For the CDR3, the DNA is TGCGCCAGCAGTTCTTCTGGGCGCATGAACACTGAAGCTTTCTTT. V is TRBV5-1 and J is TRBJ1-1; D is unresolved. This CDR3 spans 15 amino acids. Germline assignment: CDR1 SGHRS and CDR2 YFSETQ. The V end was cut by 5 bases, the J end by 0 bases, with 14 bases between.

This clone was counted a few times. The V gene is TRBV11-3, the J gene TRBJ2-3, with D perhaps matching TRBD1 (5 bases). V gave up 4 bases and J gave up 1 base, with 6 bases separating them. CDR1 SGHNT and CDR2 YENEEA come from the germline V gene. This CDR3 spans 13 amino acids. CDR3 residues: CASSSRGTDTQYF. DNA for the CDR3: TGTGCCAGCAGCTCCAGGGGCACAGATACGCAGTATTTT.

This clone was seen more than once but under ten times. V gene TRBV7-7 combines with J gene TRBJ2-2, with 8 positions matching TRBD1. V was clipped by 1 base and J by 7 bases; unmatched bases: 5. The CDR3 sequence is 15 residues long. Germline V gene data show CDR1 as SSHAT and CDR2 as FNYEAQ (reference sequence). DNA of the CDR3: TGTGCCAGCAGCTTAGAAGCAGGGGGCTTCGGGGAGCTGTTTTTT. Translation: CASSLEAGGFGELFF. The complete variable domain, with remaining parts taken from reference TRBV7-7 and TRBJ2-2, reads GAGVSQSPRYKVTKRGQDVTLRCDPISSHATLYWYQQALGQGPEFLTYFNYEAQPDKSGLPSDRFSAERPEGSISTLTIQRTEQRDSAMYRCASSLEAGGFGELFFGEGSRLTVL.

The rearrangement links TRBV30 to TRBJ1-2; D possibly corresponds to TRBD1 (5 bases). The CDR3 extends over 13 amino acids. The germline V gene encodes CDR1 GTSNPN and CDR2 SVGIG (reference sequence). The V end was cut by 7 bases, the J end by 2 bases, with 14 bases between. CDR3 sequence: CASPKAGNYGYTF. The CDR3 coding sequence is TGTGCCTCTCCTAAAGCAGGGAACTATGGCTACACCTTC.

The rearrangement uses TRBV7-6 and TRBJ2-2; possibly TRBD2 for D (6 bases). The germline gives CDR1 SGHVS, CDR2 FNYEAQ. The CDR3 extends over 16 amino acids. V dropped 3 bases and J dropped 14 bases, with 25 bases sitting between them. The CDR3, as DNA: TGTGCCAGCAGCTTTGGGTCTGGGGGGTCCACTCTCCCCCTGTTTTTT. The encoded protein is CASSFGSGGSTLPLFF.